This passage covers 27 T cell receptor beta chains from one sample sequenced in a study of human T cells and chemical hapten exposure. One entry per CDR3 protein, called by TCRdb with MiXCR from the RACE reads. The sample holds roughly 150,000 distinct CDR3 sequences; approximately 30% are singletons and the top ten take about 2.1%. Time point noted: patch test 3, about 24 weeks after DPC sensitization. Specified treatment: therapeutic diphenylcyclopropenone sensitization with weekly scalp DPC. The sequenced sample was whole blood, obtained in connection with sensitization to the hapten diphenylcyclopropenone (DPC). Receptor source: a woman aged 18-29 years with alopecia areata. Some clones in this sample may be carry-over from other donors' samples.

This clonotype has a handful of counts. J is TRBJ2-5 and V is TRBV27; D unresolved. This CDR3 has 12 amino acids. CDR1 and CDR2 (germline): MNHEY, SMNVEV (reference sequence). The V and J ends lost 4 bases and 5 bases respectively, with 8 bases between them. The CDR3: CASSSPFETQYF. DNA of the CDR3: TGTGCCAGCAGTTCCCCTTTCGAGACCCAGTACTTC.

Only a few counts were recorded for this clonotype. This chain connects TRBV6-2 or TRBV6-3 to TRBJ1-1; TRBD1 is a possible D gene (6 bases). Germline lookup yields CDR1 MNHEY and CDR2 SVGEGT. The germline V and J ends were trimmed by 10 bases and 7 bases, with 16 bases remaining between them. This CDR3 has 12 amino acids. CDR3 in DNA: TGTGCCACCCTACAGGGTTACAGTGAAGCTTTCTTT. This sequence encodes CATLQGYSEAFF.

In its sample, this clonotype was seen many times. V and J are TRBV6-6 and TRBJ1-5; TRBD1 matches 7 bases. Trimming removed 4 bases from V and 6 bases from J; junction bases left unmatched: 6. Germline CDR1 and CDR2: MNHNY and SVGAGI (reference sequence). This CDR3 region has 14 residues. The CDR3, as DNA: TGTGCCAGCAGTTCCGACAGGGTGCTTCAGCCCCAGCATTTT. It is translated as CASSSDRVLQPQHF.

This clonotype was counted a few times. This sequence joins TRBV11-2 and TRBJ2-7, with D perhaps matching TRBD2 (5 bases). Trimming removed 4 bases from V and 0 bases from J, with 10 bases in between. Per the germline V gene, CDR1 is SGHAT and CDR2 is FQNNGV. The CDR3 spans 14 residues. CDR3 nucleotides: TGTGCCAGCAGCTCGCAAGGGAGCTCCTACGAGCAGTACTTC. This codes for CASSSQGSSYEQYF. The full variable domain, with the rest looked up from reference TRBV11-2 and TRBJ2-7, is EAGVAQSPRYKIIEKRQSVAFWCNPISGHATLYWYQQILGQGPKLLIQFQNNGVVDDSQLPKDRFSAERLKGVDSTLKIQPAKLEDSAVYLCASSSQGSSYEQYFGPGTRLTVT.

This chain joins TRBV2 and TRBJ2-7, with 9 bases that match TRBD1. The CDR3 runs 13 residues. Germline assignment: CDR1 SNHLY and CDR2 FYNNEI. V gave up 7 bases and J gave up 2 bases; unmatched junction bases: 3. The CDR3 loop is CASKGQGAYEQYF. CDR3 nucleotide sequence: TGTGCCAGCAAGGGACAGGGAGCCTACGAGCAGTACTTC. Looking up the rest from reference TRBV2 and TRBJ2-7 gives the full variable domain: EPEVTQTPSHQVTQMGQEVILRCVPISNHLYFYWYRQILGQKVEFLVSFYNNEISEKSEIFDDQFSVERPDGSNFTLKIRSTKLEDSAMYFCASKGQGAYEQYFGPGTRLTVT.

About this clonotype itself: One end of the junction varies from germline; a read error may be responsible. V gene TRBV10-3 combines with J gene TRBJ1-1; TRBD1 matches at 7 bases. The CDR3 extends over 12 amino acids. The V gene's germline CDR1 is ENHRY and CDR2 SYGVKD. CDR3 DNA sequence: TGTGTCATCAGTGCAGGGGGCACTGAAGCTTTCTTT. Translation gives CVISAGGTEAFF.

This clonotype was picked up a small number of times. The V gene is TRBV12-3 or TRBV12-4, the J gene TRBJ1-2; D perhaps matches TRBD1 (6 bases). V was clipped by 5 bases and J by 4 bases, with 14 bases between them. The CDR3 length is 14 residues. CDR3 in amino acids: CASSGAGTTYGYTF. The CDR3 DNA is TGTGCCAGCAGTGGGGCCGGGACAACCTATGGCTACACCTTC.

In this sample, this clonotype turned up a few times. The rearrangement joins TRBV5-4 to TRBJ2-1; maybe TRBD2 (6 bases). Trimming shortened V by 1 base and J by 12 bases, and 20 bases separated the two germline ends. This CDR3 region has 15 residues. Germline CDR1 is SGHNT and CDR2 is YYREEE (reference sequence). CDR3: CASSLTQDTEGGQFF. CDR3 bases: TGTGCCAGCAGCTTGACTCAGGACACAGAGGGAGGGCAGTTCTTC. Based on the CDR3 plus reference TRBV5-4 and TRBJ2-1, the full variable domain is ETGVTQSPTHLIKTRGQQVTLRCSSQSGHNTVSWYQQALGQGPQFIFQYYREEENGRGNFPPRFSGLQFPNYSSELNVNALELDDSALYLCASSLTQDTEGGQFFGPGTRLTVL.

The rearrangement uses TRBV7-2 and TRBJ2-5; 9 nucleotides agree with TRBD1. Germline V lookup: CDR1 SGHTA, CDR2 FQGNSA. The CDR3 sequence is 14 residues long. V was clipped by 2 bases and J by 4 bases; unmatched bases: 2. The CDR3 region has the DNA TGTGCCAGCAGCTTAAGACAGGGGGTAGAGACCCAGTACTTC. This sequence encodes CASSLRQGVETQYF.

The rearrangement joins TRBV3-1 to TRBJ2-1; 9 bases agree with TRBD2. Germline loops: CDR1 LGHDT, CDR2 YNNKEL (reference sequence). The CDR3 sequence is 17 residues long. The junction had 7 bases not matched to a gene; V was cut back by 0 bases and J by 4 bases. The CDR3 loop reads CASSQERASGRYNEQFF. The CDR3 DNA reads TGTGCCAGCAGCCAAGAAAGAGCCAGCGGGAGGTACAATGAGCAGTTCTTC.

This clonotype turned up a few times. The chain combines TRBV9 with TRBJ2-1; D ambiguous. This CDR3 comprises 14 residues. Germline V CDR1 and CDR2: SGDLS, YYNGEE. V lost 0 bases to trimming and J lost 5 bases, with 9 bases between them. CDR3 residues: CASSVAGPHNEQFF. CDR3 in DNA: TGTGCCAGCAGCGTAGCAGGACCCCACAATGAGCAGTTCTTC.

The genes are TRBV9 and TRBJ2-4, with 8 bases identical to TRBD1. Trimming cost V 4 bases and J 3 bases; bases outside gene matches: 6. The germline V gene encodes CDR1 SGDLS and CDR2 YYNGEE. The CDR3 spans 15 residues. The CDR3 DNA reads TGTGCCAGCAGCCCAGGGGGCGCGGGCAAAAACATTCAGTACTTC. It codes for CASSPGGAGKNIQYF. Drawing the rest from reference TRBV9 and TRBJ2-4, the complete variable domain is DSGVTQTPKHLITATGQRVTLRCSPRSGDLSVYWYQQSLDQGLQFLIQYYNGEERAKGNILERFSAQQFPDLHSELNLSSLELGDSALYFCASSPGGAGKNIQYFGAGTRLSVL.

The chain uses TRBV7-2 and TRBJ1-5; D gene unclear. The CDR3 totals 12 residues. CDR1 SGHTA and CDR2 FQGNSA come from the germline V gene. Trimming cost V 5 bases and J 3 bases, with 5 bases left between them. The CDR3 region has the DNA TGTGCCAGCAGCCTATACAATCAGCCCCAGCATTTT. It translates to CASSLYNQPQHF.

Written as DNA, the CDR3 is TGTGCCACCAGTGAGGCCACCTTCAACTATGGCTACACCTTC. It encodes CATSEATFNYGYTF. J is TRBJ1-2 and V is TRBV24-1; D unresolved. V was shortened by 4 bases and J by 2 bases, with 10 bases between the two germline ends. Germline-derived CDR1 and CDR2 are KGHDR and SFDVKD. The CDR3 covers 14 residues.

This clonotype was detected only a few times. The chain joins TRBV20-1 to TRBJ1-2; D call uncertain. Between the trimmed V and J ends, which lost 1 base and 1 base, there was a span of 7 bases. This CDR3 contains 13 residues. CDR1 and CDR2 (germline): DFQATT, SNEGSKA (reference sequence). The CDR3 sequence: CSARVRDNYGYTF. CDR3 DNA: TGCAGTGCTAGAGTAAGGGATAACTATGGCTACACCTTC.

The chain employs TRBV6-2 or TRBV6-3 and TRBJ2-1; TRBD2 agrees at 7 bases. The length of the CDR3 is 14 residues. The V gene end was trimmed by 7 bases and the J gene end by 4 bases; junction bases not matched to a gene: 7. CDR1 and CDR2 from the germline V gene are MNHEY and SVGEGT. This CDR3 reads CASTGRIVYNEQFF. CDR3 sequence (DNA): TGTGCCAGCACCGGGAGGATCGTATACAATGAGCAGTTCTTC.

This sequence joins TRBV5-1 and TRBJ2-5, with D perhaps given as TRBD1 or TRBD2 (5 bases each). The CDR3 totals 14 residues. Per germline, CDR1 SGHRS and CDR2 YFSETQ. The V end lost 0 bases, the J end lost 5 bases, and 11 bases lay between the germline ends. The CDR3 sequence: CASSLGVWGETQYF. The CDR3 DNA sequence: TGCGCCAGCAGCTTGGGGGTCTGGGGGGAGACCCAGTACTTC.

V gene TRBV27 combines with J gene TRBJ2-1, with TRBD2 matching 12 bases. With 8 bases clipped from V and 5 bases from J, the junction kept 4 bases outside the gene matches. The CDR3 totals 14 residues. CDR1 and CDR2 (germline): MNHEY, SMNVEV (reference sequence). The chain's CDR3 is CASGTSGRNNEQFF. In DNA form, the CDR3 reads TGTGCCAGCGGTACTAGCGGGAGGAACAATGAGCAGTTCTTC.

V and J are TRBV10-3 and TRBJ2-7; perhaps D is TRBD1 or TRBD2 (5 bases each). From germline, CDR1 is ENHRY and CDR2 SYGVKD. V was cut by 0 bases and J by 9 bases, with 18 bases left in between. The CDR3 loop spans 15 amino acids. The CDR3 DNA reads as TGTGCCATCAGTGAGTCTGAGGGGCGATCTACGGGGCAGTACTTC. Its translation: CAISESEGRSTGQYF.

This clonotype was recorded a few times. The V gene is TRBV9, the J gene TRBJ2-7; D is undetermined. Germline CDR1 SGDLS, CDR2 YYNGEE. V lost 0 bases, J lost 2 bases, and 15 bases lay in between. The CDR3 totals 16 residues. This CDR3 reads CASSVAGQSFAYEQYF. As DNA, the CDR3 is TGTGCCAGCAGCGTAGCTGGGCAGTCTTTTGCCTACGAGCAGTACTTC.

DNA for the CDR3: TGCGCCAGCAGCGGCGGGTCGACTGAAGCTTTCTTT. Translating gives CASSGGSTEAFF. The rearrangement joins TRBV5-1 to TRBJ1-1, with D unclear. The V and J ends lost 4 bases and 5 bases respectively, with 9 bases between them. Germline-derived CDR1 and CDR2 are SGHRS and YFSETQ. The CDR3 totals 12 residues. The full variable domain, its missing parts supplied by reference TRBV5-1 and TRBJ1-1, is KAGVTQTPRYLIKTRGQQVTLSCSPISGHRSVSWYQQTPGQGLQFLFEYFSETQRNKGNFPGRFSGRQFSNSRSEMNVSTLELGDSALYLCASSGGSTEAFFGQGTRLTVV.

The CDR3 nucleotides read TGCGCCAGCAGCCAATCTCTCCCTAGCGGCCACAATGAGCAGTTCTTC. This codes for CASSQSLPSGHNEQFF. V is TRBV4-1 and J is TRBJ2-1; 7 nucleotides match TRBD2. Trimming took 2 bases from V and 5 from J; bases not matched to a gene: 9. This CDR3 is built from 16 residues. The germline CDR1 and CDR2 sequences are MGHRA and YSYEKL.

With regard to this clonotype: Germline and junction disagree at one end, which may indicate a read error. The chain combines TRBV29-1 with TRBJ1-5, with a tentative D call TRBD1 (5 bases). This CDR3 contains 14 residues. CDR1 SQVTM and CDR2 ANQGSEA come from the germline V gene. CDR3 DNA sequence: TGCAGCGTTGCCCAGGGCGGTGCCAATCAGCCCCGGCATTTT. Its protein product is CSVAQGGANQPRHF.

This clonotype was seen a handful of times. The chain uses TRBV6-2 or TRBV6-3 and TRBJ2-3, with TRBD2 matching over 14 bases. Trimming at V came to 7 bases and at J to 5 bases, leaving 5 bases not matched to a gene. CDR3 length: 15 amino acids. CDR1 MNHEY and CDR2 SVGEGT come from the germline V gene. The CDR3 sequence: CASTLGLAGGDTQYF. CDR3 DNA: TGTGCCAGCACCCTCGGACTAGCGGGGGGAGATACGCAGTATTTT.

This clonotype has just a few counts. The CDR3 protein is CASSVGGGRNQPQHF. The CDR3 bases are TGTGCCAGCAGCGTAGGTGGGGGTCGCAATCAGCCCCAGCATTTT. V is TRBV9 and J is TRBJ1-5, with D possibly matching TRBD1 (5 bases). Germline assignment: CDR1 SGDLS and CDR2 YYNGEE. The CDR3 consists of 15 residues. Deletions cut 0 bases from V and 2 bases from J, with 9 bases between.

V gene TRBV30 combines with J gene TRBJ1-1, with unresolved D. Germline CDR1 is GTSNPN and CDR2 is SVGIG (reference sequence). Trimming stripped 4 bases from V and 11 bases from J, with 17 bases between. The CDR3 loop spans 12 amino acids. The CDR3 sequence is CAWNALFSNAFF. CDR3 coding DNA: TGTGCCTGGAACGCCTTATTCAGTAACGCTTTCTTT.

To note about this clonotype: No DNA is shown, since the ends of the CDR3 on it are uncertain; the CDR3 is the one TCRdb lists. The chain joins TRBV7-5 to TRBJ2-1; TRBD2 was called by the table and not checked on the DNA. TRBV7-5 has pseudogene status. The CDR3 region is 19 residues in length, termini included. CDR3 sequence reads: CISVSEAYGWTSGRFEQFF.